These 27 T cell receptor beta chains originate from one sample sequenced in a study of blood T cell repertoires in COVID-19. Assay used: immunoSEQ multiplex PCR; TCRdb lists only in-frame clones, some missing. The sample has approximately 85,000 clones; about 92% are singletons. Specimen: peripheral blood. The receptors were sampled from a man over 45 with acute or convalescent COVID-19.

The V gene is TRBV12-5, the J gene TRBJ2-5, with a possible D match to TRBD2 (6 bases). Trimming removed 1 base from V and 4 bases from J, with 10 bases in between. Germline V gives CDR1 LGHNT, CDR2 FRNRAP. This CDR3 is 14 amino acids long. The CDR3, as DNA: TGTGCTAGTGGTTTGGGGACTACAACAGAGACCCAGTACTTC. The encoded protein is CASGLGTTTETQYF.

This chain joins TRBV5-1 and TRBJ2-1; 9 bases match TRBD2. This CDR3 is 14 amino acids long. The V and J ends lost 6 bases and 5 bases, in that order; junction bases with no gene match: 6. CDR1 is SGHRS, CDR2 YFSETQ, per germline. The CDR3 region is CASTGLAYHNEQFF. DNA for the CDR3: TGCGCCAGCACTGGACTAGCGTATCACAATGAGCAGTTCTTC.

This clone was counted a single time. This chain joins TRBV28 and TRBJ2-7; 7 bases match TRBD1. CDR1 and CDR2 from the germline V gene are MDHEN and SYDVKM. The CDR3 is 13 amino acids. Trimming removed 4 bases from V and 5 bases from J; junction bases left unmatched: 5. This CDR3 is CASSSITGDEQYF. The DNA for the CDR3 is TGTGCCAGCAGTTCGATAACAGGGGACGAGCAGTACTTC.

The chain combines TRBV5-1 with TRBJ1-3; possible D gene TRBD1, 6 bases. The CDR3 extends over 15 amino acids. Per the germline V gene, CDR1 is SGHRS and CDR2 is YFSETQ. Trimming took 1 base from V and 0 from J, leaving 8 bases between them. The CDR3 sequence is CASSLTGSSGNTIYF. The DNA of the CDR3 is TGCGCCAGCAGCTTGACAGGGAGCTCTGGAAACACCATATATTTT.

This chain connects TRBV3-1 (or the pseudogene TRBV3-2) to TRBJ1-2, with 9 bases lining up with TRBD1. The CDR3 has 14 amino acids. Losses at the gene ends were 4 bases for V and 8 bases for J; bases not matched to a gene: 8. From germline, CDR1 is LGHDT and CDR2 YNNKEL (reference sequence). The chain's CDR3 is CASSPPGQGRGYTF. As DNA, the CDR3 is TGTGCCAGCAGCCCGCCGGGACAGGGAAGAGGCTACACCTTC.

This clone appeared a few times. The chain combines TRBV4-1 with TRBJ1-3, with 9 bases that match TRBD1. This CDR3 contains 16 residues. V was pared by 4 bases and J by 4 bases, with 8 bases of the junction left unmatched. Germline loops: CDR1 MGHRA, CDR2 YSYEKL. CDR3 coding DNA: TGCGCCAGCAGCCCCCCGGGACAGGGACGCGGAAACACCATATATTTT. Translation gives CASSPPGQGRGNTIYF.

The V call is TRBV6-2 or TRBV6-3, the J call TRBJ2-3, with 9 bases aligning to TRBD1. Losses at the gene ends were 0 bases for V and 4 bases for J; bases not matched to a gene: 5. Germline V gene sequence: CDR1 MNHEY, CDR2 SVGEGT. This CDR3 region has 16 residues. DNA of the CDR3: TGTGCCAGCAGTTACTCTGGACAGGGGAGGTCAGATACGCAGTATTTT. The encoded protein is CASSYSGQGRSDTQYF.

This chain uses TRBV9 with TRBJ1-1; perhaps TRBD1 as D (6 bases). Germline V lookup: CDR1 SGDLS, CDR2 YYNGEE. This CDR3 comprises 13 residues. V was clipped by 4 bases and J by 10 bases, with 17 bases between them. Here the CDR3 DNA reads TGTGCCAGCAGCCGGCAGGGACAACGTCGAGCTTTCTTT. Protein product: CASSRQGQRRAFF.

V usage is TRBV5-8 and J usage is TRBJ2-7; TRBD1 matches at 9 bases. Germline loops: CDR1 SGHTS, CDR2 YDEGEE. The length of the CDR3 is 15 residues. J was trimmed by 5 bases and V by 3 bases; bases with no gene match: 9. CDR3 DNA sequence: TGTGCCAGCAGCTGGGGACAGGGCGCCGGCGACGAGCAGTACGTC. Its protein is CASSWGQGAGDEQYV.

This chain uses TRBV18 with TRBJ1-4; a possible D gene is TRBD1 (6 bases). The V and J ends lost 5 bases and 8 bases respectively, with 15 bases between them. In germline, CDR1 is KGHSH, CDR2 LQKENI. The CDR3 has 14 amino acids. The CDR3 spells CASSSVQGWEKLFF. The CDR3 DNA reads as TGTGCCAGCTCATCGGTGCAGGGGTGGGAAAAACTGTTTTTT. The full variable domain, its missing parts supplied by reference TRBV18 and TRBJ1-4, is NAGVMQNPRHLVRRRGQEARLRCSPMKGHSHVYWYRQLPEEGLKFMVYLQKENIIDESGMPKERFSAEFPKEGPSILRIQQVVRGDSAAYFCASSSVQGWEKLFFGSGTQLSVL.

The CDR3 nucleotides read TGTGCCAGCAGCCAAGTATCAGGGTCAGCTTTCTTT. Protein sequence: CASSQVSGSAFF. The chain uses TRBV3-1 (or the pseudogene TRBV3-2) and TRBJ1-1; D is perhaps TRBD1 (5 bases). The CDR3 runs 12 residues. Germline assignment: CDR1 LGHDT and CDR2 YNNKEL (reference sequence). V was shortened by 1 base and J by 10 bases, with 10 bases between the two germline ends.

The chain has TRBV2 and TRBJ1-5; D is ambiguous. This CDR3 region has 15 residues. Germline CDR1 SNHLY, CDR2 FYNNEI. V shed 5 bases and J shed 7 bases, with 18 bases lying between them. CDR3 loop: CASSISYSQSQPQHF. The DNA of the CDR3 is TGTGCCAGCAGTATCTCTTACAGTCAGTCCCAGCCCCAGCATTTT. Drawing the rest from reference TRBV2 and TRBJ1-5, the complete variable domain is EPEVTQTPSHQVTQMGQEVILRCVPISNHLYFYWYRQILGQKVEFLVSFYNNEISEKSEIFDDQFSVERPDGSNFTLKIRSTKLEDSAMYFCASSISYSQSQPQHFGDGTRLSIL.

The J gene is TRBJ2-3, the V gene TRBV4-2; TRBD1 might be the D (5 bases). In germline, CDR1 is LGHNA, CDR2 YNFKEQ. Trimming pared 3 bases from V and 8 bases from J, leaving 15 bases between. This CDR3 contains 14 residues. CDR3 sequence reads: CASSQDTGPGTQYF. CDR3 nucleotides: TGTGCCAGCAGCCAGGACACAGGCCCTGGTACGCAGTATTTT.

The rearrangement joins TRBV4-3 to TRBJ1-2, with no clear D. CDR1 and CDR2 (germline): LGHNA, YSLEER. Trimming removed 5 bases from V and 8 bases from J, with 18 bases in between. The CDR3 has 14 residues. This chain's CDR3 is CASSGLEAWQGYTF. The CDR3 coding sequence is TGCGCCAGCAGCGGTCTGGAGGCTTGGCAGGGCTACACCTTC.

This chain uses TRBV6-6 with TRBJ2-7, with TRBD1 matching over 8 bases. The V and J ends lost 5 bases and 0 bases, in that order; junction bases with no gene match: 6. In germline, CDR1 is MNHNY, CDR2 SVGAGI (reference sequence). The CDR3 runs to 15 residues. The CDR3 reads CASSPRTGSSYEQYV. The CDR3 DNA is TGTGCCAGCAGTCCCCGGACAGGGAGCTCCTACGAGCAGTACGTC.

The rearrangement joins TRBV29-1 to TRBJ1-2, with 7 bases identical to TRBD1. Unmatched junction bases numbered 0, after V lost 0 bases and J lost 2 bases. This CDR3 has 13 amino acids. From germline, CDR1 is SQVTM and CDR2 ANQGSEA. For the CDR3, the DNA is TGCAGCGTTGAAGAACAGGGGAACTATGGCTACACCTTC. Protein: CSVEEQGNYGYTF.

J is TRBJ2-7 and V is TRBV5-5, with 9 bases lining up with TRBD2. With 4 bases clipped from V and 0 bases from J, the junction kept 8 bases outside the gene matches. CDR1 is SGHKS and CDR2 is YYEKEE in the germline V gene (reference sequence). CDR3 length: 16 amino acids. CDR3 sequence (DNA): TGTGCCAGCAGCAGCCCCAGCGGGAGGAGCTCCTACGAGCAGTACTTC. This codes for CASSSPSGRSSYEQYF. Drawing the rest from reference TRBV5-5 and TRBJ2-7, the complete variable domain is DAGVTQSPTHLIKTRGQQVTLRCSPISGHKSVSWYQQVLGQGPQFIFQYYEKEERGRGNFPDRFSARQFPNYSSELNVNALLLGDSALYLCASSSPSGRSSYEQYFGPGTRLTVT.

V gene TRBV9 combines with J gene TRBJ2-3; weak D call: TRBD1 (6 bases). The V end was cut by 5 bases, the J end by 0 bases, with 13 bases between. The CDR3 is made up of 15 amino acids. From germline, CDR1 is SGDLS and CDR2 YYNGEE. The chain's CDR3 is CASSYGTPSTDTQYF. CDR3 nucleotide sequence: TGTGCCAGCAGTTACGGGACACCTAGCACAGATACGCAGTATTTT.

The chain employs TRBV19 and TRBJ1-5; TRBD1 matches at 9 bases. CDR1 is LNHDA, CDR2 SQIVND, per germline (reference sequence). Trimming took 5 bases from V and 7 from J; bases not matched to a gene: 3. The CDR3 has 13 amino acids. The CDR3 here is CASSRDREQPQHF. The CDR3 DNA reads TGTGCCAGTAGTCGGGACAGGGAACAGCCCCAGCATTTT.

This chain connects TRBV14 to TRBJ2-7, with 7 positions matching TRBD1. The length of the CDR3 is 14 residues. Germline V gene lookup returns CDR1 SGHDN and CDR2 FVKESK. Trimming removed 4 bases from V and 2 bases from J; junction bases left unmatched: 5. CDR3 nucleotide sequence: TGTGCCAGCAGCCGGGGGACAGTCACCTACGAGCAGTACTTC. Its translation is CASSRGTVTYEQYF.

The CDR3 DNA is TGTGCCAGCAGCAAAACCGGGACTAGCAGGACAGATACGCAGTATTTT. Amino acids: CASSKTGTSRTDTQYF. The chain couples TRBV7-9 to TRBJ2-3; 9 bases agree with TRBD2. The V and J ends lost 5 bases and 3 bases, in that order; junction bases with no gene match: 9. There are 16 residues in the CDR3. CDR1 is SEHNR, CDR2 FQNEAQ, per germline (reference sequence). The variable domain in full, completed from reference TRBV7-9 and TRBJ2-3, reads DTGVSQNPRHKITKRGQNVTFRCDPISEHNRLYWYRQTLGQGPEFLTYFQNEAQLEKSRLLSDRFSAERPKGSFSTLEIQRTEQGDSAMYLCASSKTGTSRTDTQYFGPGTRLTVL.

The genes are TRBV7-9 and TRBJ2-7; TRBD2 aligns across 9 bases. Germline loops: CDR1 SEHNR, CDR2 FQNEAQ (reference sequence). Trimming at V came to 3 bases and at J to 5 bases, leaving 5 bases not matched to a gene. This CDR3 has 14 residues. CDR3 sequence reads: CASSFSGSIHEQYF. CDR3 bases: TGTGCCAGCAGCTTTAGCGGGAGCATCCACGAGCAGTACTTC. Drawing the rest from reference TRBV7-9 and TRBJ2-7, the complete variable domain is DTGVSQNPRHKITKRGQNVTFRCDPISEHNRLYWYRQTLGQGPEFLTYFQNEAQLEKSRLLSDRFSAERPKGSFSTLEIQRTEQGDSAMYLCASSFSGSIHEQYFGPGTRLTVT.

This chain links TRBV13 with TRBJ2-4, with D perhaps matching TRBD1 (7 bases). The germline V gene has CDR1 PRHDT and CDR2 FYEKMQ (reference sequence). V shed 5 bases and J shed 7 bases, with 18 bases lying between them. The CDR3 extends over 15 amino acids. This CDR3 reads CASSPRERQGNIQYF. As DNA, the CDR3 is TGTGCCAGCAGCCCCCGGGAGAGACAGGGTAACATTCAGTACTTC.

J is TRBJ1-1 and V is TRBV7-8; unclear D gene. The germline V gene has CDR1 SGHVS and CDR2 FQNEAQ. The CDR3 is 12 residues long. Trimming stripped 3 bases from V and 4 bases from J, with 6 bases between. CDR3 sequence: CASSLSSTEAFF. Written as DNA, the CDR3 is TGTGCCAGCAGCTTGAGTAGCACTGAAGCTTTCTTT.

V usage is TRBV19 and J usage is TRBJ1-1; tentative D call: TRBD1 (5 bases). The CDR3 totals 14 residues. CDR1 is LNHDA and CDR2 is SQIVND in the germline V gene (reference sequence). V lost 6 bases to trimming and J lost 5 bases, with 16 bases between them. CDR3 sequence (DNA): TGTGCCAGTAGGCGGCGGGGGGTAAATACTGAAGCTTTCTTT. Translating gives CASRRRGVNTEAFF.

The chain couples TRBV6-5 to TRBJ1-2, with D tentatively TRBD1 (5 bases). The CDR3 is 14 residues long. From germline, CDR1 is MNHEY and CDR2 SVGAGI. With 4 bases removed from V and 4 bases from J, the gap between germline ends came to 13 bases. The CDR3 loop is CASSSRSRGYGYTF. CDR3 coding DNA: TGTGCCAGCAGTTCTCGCTCAAGGGGCTATGGCTACACCTTC.

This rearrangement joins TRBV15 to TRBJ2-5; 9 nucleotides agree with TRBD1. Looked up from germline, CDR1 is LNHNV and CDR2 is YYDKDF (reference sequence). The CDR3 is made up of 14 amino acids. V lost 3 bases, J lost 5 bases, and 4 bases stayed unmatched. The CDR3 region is CATSRDRGVETQYF. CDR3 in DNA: TGTGCCACCAGCAGGGACAGGGGAGTCGAGACCCAGTACTTC.